The next 31 T cell receptor beta chains were all read from a single sample in a study of blood T cell repertoires in COVID-19 (dated by TCRdb to the early 2020s). The library relied on the immunoSEQ multiplex PCR assay. Not all clones reach the TCRdb copy of this immuneACCESS table, which keeps in-frame sequences only. Checked studies attribute under half of the gap to unresolved V genes and leave the rest unexplained. This sample holds about 170,000 clones; 90% were observed only once. 0.5% to 0.55% of the sample is held by the ten biggest clonotypes. Sequenced: peripheral blood. These receptor sequences come from a man aged 50 to 59 with acute or convalescent COVID-19.

V is TRBV6-5 and J is TRBJ1-2; D is unresolved. The CDR3 is 11 amino acids. V was pared by 4 bases and J by 8 bases, with 8 bases between. CDR1 and CDR2 (germline): MNHEY, SVGAGI. The CDR3 nucleotides are TGTGCCAGCAGTTCCGGGAGCGGCTACACCTTC. Translating gives CASSSGSGYTF.

The rearrangement uses TRBV5-4 and TRBJ2-1; 7 bases map to TRBD1. The CDR3 spans 15 residues. Losses at the gene ends were 1 base for V and 5 bases for J; bases not matched to a gene: 6. The germline V gene encodes CDR1 SGHNT and CDR2 YYREEE (reference sequence). The CDR3, as DNA: TGTGCCAGCAGCTTGAATTTTGGGACAGACAATGAGCAGTTCTTC. Residues: CASSLNFGTDNEQFF.

V and J are TRBV12-5 and TRBJ2-5; 9 bases are shared with TRBD1. This CDR3 contains 14 residues. From germline, CDR1 is LGHNT and CDR2 FRNRAP. V dropped 5 bases and J dropped 5; count of bases not matched to a gene: 6. The CDR3 sequence: CASGTGQGWETQYF. Written as DNA, the CDR3 is TGTGCTAGTGGTACCGGACAGGGGTGGGAGACCCAGTACTTC.

This chain connects TRBV28 to TRBJ2-1; tentative D call: TRBD1 (6 bases). CDR1 is MDHEN, CDR2 SYDVKM, per germline. Trimming took off 4 bases at V and 4 bases at J, with 17 bases between the two ends. This CDR3 is 16 amino acids long. Written as DNA, the CDR3 is TGTGCCAGCAGTTCTTACCGGGACAACCTGTACAATGAGCAGTTCTTC. Translation: CASSSYRDNLYNEQFF.

The rearrangement joins TRBV5-4 to TRBJ2-3; unclear D gene. The CDR3 spans 11 residues. Germline loops: CDR1 SGHNT, CDR2 YYREEE (reference sequence). V was shortened by 3 bases and J by 5 bases, with 4 bases between the two germline ends. The CDR3 spells CASSYKDTQYF. In DNA, the CDR3 is TGTGCCAGCAGCTACAAAGATACGCAGTATTTT.

The V and J genes are TRBV10-3 and TRBJ1-2; D might be TRBD1 (5 bases). Germline lookup yields CDR1 ENHRY and CDR2 SYGVKD. The length of the CDR3 is 13 residues. The ends were cut back, 3 bases at V and 5 bases at J, with 10 bases in the middle. In DNA, the CDR3 is TGTGCCATCAGTGACCTGGACAATTATGGCTACACCTTC. It codes for CAISDLDNYGYTF.

The genes are TRBV27 and TRBJ1-1; possibly TRBD1 for D (5 bases). Trimming stripped 7 bases from V and 1 base from J, with 16 bases between. The CDR3 has 15 residues. Germline V lookup: CDR1 MNHEY, CDR2 SMNVEV (reference sequence). CDR3 DNA: TGTGCCAGCATTTTCCTGGGGCAGGCGAACACTGAAGCTTTCTTT. Protein sequence: CASIFLGQANTEAFF.

The count of this clone is one. The chain employs TRBV5-4 and TRBJ2-1, with 7 nucleotides matching TRBD2. The CDR3 has 13 amino acids. The V and J ends lost 4 bases and 10 bases, in that order; junction bases with no gene match: 8. The germline CDR1 and CDR2 sequences are SGHNT and YYREEE (reference sequence). The CDR3 sequence: CASSHPGGDEQFF. CDR3 in DNA: TGTGCCAGCAGCCACCCTGGGGGGGACGAGCAGTTCTTC.

This clone was found once. V and J are TRBV15 and TRBJ2-2; weak D call: TRBD1 (6 bases). The CDR3 length is 18 residues. Germline V gene lookup returns CDR1 LNHNV and CDR2 YYDKDF (reference sequence). The V end was cut by 0 bases, the J end by 4 bases, with 18 bases between. The CDR3 DNA follows: TGTGCCACCAGCAGAGAGGCGGCCGCGGCAGGGGCCACCGGGGAGCTGTTTTTT. As protein: CATSREAAAAGATGELFF.

V gene TRBV4-3 combines with J gene TRBJ1-4, with 8 bases that match TRBD1. Germline CDR1 LGHNA, CDR2 YSLEER. The CDR3 is 19 amino acids. The V gene end was trimmed by 0 bases and the J gene end by 3 bases; junction bases not matched to a gene: 12. The DNA of the CDR3 is TGCGCCAGCAGCCAAGATTTTTACGGACAGGGAGTATCTAATGAAAAACTGTTTTTT. Residues: CASSQDFYGQGVSNEKLFF.

The chain recombines TRBV7-3 with TRBJ1-1, with D possibly matching TRBD1 (5 bases). Germline V gene data show CDR1 as SGHTA and CDR2 as FQGTGA. Trimming stripped 6 bases from V and 1 base from J, with 9 bases between. The CDR3 extends over 13 amino acids. CDR3 sequence reads: CASRSTGNTEAFF. CDR3 DNA sequence: TGTGCCAGCAGATCAACAGGGAACACTGAAGCTTTCTTT.

V usage is TRBV6-6 and J usage is TRBJ1-5; no reliable D call. V was clipped by 3 bases and J by 3 bases, with 6 bases between them. CDR1 is MNHNY, CDR2 SVGAGI, per germline (reference sequence). This CDR3 is 13 amino acids long. The CDR3 loop reads CASSYNSNQPQHF. CDR3 nucleotide sequence: TGTGCCAGCAGTTATAACTCCAATCAGCCCCAGCATTTT.

This clone was picked up one time. V and J are TRBV10-3 and TRBJ1-2; D gene unclear. Trimming shortened V by 4 bases and J by 3 bases, and 9 bases separated the two germline ends. The germline V gene encodes CDR1 ENHRY and CDR2 SYGVKD. There are 13 residues in the CDR3. The CDR3 DNA reads as TGTGCCATCAGTGCTGGGGAGGACTATGGCTACACCTTC. Translated, it gives CAISAGEDYGYTF.

The chain links TRBV10-3 to TRBJ1-3; no definite D call. Trimming took off 5 bases at V and 1 base at J, with 9 bases between the two ends. Germline CDR1 reads ENHRY; CDR2 reads SYGVKD. The CDR3 is 14 amino acids. The CDR3 loop is CAISSDDSGNTIYF. In nucleotides, the CDR3 is TGTGCCATCAGTAGCGACGATTCTGGAAACACCATATATTTT.

This rearrangement joins TRBV7-9 to TRBJ1-1, with D perhaps TRBD1 (5 bases). Looked up from germline, CDR1 is SEHNR and CDR2 is FQNEAQ (reference sequence). Between the trimmed V and J ends, which lost 2 bases and 1 base, there was a span of 14 bases. This CDR3 is built from 16 residues. The CDR3 DNA is TGTGCCAGCAGCTTACTCCCGTGGCAGGGGAACACTGAAGCTTTCTTT. It codes for CASSLLPWQGNTEAFF.

The chain joins TRBV3-1 (or the pseudogene TRBV3-2) to TRBJ1-2, with unresolved D. Trimming stripped 1 base from V and 4 bases from J, with 4 bases between. This CDR3 is built from 12 residues. CDR1 is LGHDT, CDR2 YNNKEL, per germline (reference sequence). CDR3 protein: CASSQGLYGYTF. In DNA form, the CDR3 reads TGTGCCAGCAGCCAAGGTCTCTATGGCTACACCTTC.

The chain joins TRBV18 to TRBJ2-1; tentative D call: TRBD1 (6 bases). The V end was cut by 4 bases, the J end by 0 bases, with 13 bases between. Per germline, CDR1 KGHSH and CDR2 LQKENI. The CDR3 is 16 amino acids. CDR3 sequence reads: CASSQNRESSYNEQFF. CDR3 DNA: TGTGCCAGCTCACAAAACAGGGAGAGCTCCTACAATGAGCAGTTCTTC.

As regards this clone: One junction end disagrees with the germline gene, perhaps due to a read error. The rearrangement uses TRBV7-6 and TRBJ2-1; no clear D gene. The CDR3 is 13 residues long. The germline CDR1 and CDR2 sequences are SGHVS and FNYEAQ. This chain's CDR3 is CAGSLDSYNEQFF. The CDR3, as DNA: TGTGCCGGCAGCTTAGACTCGTACAATGAGCAGTTCTTC.

The CDR3 DNA reads TGTGCCAGCAGCTTATTCGTACGGGAAGCCAACACTGAAGCTTTCTTT. Its protein product is CASSLFVREANTEAFF. V gene TRBV7-2 combines with J gene TRBJ1-1; D uncertain. The CDR3 extends over 16 amino acids. The germline V gene encodes CDR1 SGHTA and CDR2 FQGNSA. V lost 2 bases to trimming and J lost 2 bases, with 15 bases between them.

The V and J genes are TRBV7-9 and TRBJ2-5; 8 bases are shared with TRBD1. In germline, CDR1 is SEHNR, CDR2 FQNEAQ (reference sequence). The CDR3 runs to 18 residues. V dropped 4 bases and J dropped 5; count of bases not matched to a gene: 18. Here the CDR3 DNA reads TGTGCCAGCAGCTCTAGGAGAGGCGGACAGGGATTTGGTGAGACCCAGTACTTC. It codes for CASSSRRGGQGFGETQYF.

The chain is built from TRBV7-9 and TRBJ1-1, with TRBD1 as a possible D gene (5 bases). This CDR3 contains 17 residues. Trimming shortened V by 4 bases and J by 2 bases, and 20 bases separated the two germline ends. Germline CDR1 SEHNR, CDR2 FQNEAQ (reference sequence). The DNA for the CDR3 is TGTGCCAGCAGCTCCCTTCGCCTGACAGAGATAAACACTGAAGCTTTCTTT. Its translation: CASSSLRLTEINTEAFF.

This clone was seen more than once but under ten times. J is TRBJ1-6 and V is TRBV6-5; perhaps TRBD1 as D (6 bases). Trimming took 6 bases from V and 6 from J, leaving 12 bases between them. Germline CDR1 MNHEY, CDR2 SVGAGI. This CDR3 is 14 amino acids long. The CDR3 spells CASRRTGPNSPLHF. Here the CDR3 DNA reads TGTGCCAGCAGAAGAACAGGGCCTAATTCACCCCTCCACTTT.

This chain connects TRBV5-4 to TRBJ1-6; tentative D call: TRBD1 (5 bases). The germline V gene has CDR1 SGHNT and CDR2 YYREEE (reference sequence). The V end was cut by 4 bases, the J end by 9 bases, with 14 bases between. The CDR3 length is 14 residues. This chain's CDR3 is CASSPGTRGSPLHF. The DNA for the CDR3 is TGTGCCAGCAGCCCCGGGACTCGAGGTTCACCCCTCCACTTT.

The chain joins TRBV7-3 to TRBJ2-2, with D maybe TRBD2 (5 bases). The germline V gene encodes CDR1 SGHTA and CDR2 FQGTGA. The CDR3 loop spans 10 amino acids. V was shortened by 9 bases and J by 9 bases, with 8 bases between the two germline ends. The chain's CDR3 is CARGGRELFF. CDR3 bases: TGTGCCAGGGGCGGGCGGGAGCTGTTTTTT.

This sequence joins TRBV15 and TRBJ1-1; no clear D. The germline CDR1 and CDR2 sequences are LNHNV and YYDKDF (reference sequence). This CDR3 comprises 13 residues. The V end lost 0 bases, the J end lost 5 bases, and 7 bases lay between the germline ends. In DNA, the CDR3 is TGTGCCACCAGCAGAGAACCCGGTACTGAAGCTTTCTTT. Encoded protein: CATSREPGTEAFF.

The chain has TRBV10-2 and TRBJ2-3, with 8 bases lining up with TRBD2. V shed 4 bases, J shed 2 bases, and the junction held 2 bases outside the gene matches. Germline CDR1 reads WSHSY; CDR2 reads SAAADI. The CDR3 extends over 14 amino acids. CDR3 amino acids: CASSASGSTDTQYF. CDR3 bases: TGCGCCAGCAGTGCTAGCGGGTCCACAGATACGCAGTATTTT.

Comment on this clone: The identical CDR3 is also encoded by other nucleotide sequences in the sample. The chain employs TRBV28 and TRBJ1-2; D is undetermined. Germline V lookup: CDR1 MDHEN, CDR2 SYDVKM. V was clipped by 4 bases and J by 4 bases, with 10 bases between them. The length of the CDR3 is 13 residues. CDR3 protein: CASSWEGFYGYTF. CDR3 bases: TGTGCCAGCAGTTGGGAGGGCTTCTATGGCTACACCTTC.

This clone was detected once. Distinct nucleotide sequences in the sample also encode this CDR3. J is TRBJ1-2 and V is TRBV5-4, with D maybe TRBD1 (5 bases). This CDR3 comprises 14 residues. The germline CDR1 and CDR2 sequences are SGHNT and YYREEE (reference sequence). V was shortened by 4 bases and J by 0 bases, with 10 bases between the two germline ends. The CDR3 sequence: CASSLDRSNYGYTF. In DNA form, the CDR3 reads TGTGCCAGCAGCCTAGACAGATCTAACTATGGCTACACCTTC.

The CDR3 spells CASRSSGEHNEQFF. DNA of the CDR3: TGTGCCAGCAGGTCTAGCGGGGAACACAATGAGCAGTTCTTC. The chain employs TRBV6-5 and TRBJ2-1; 9 bases match TRBD2. After removal of 6 bases from V and 5 bases from J, the junction contained 5 bases not matched to a gene. The CDR3 covers 14 residues. Per the germline V gene, CDR1 is MNHEY and CDR2 is SVGAGI.

V gene TRBV6-2 or TRBV6-3 combines with J gene TRBJ2-2; 7 bases are shared with TRBD1. Germline V gives CDR1 MNHEY, CDR2 SVGEGT. The CDR3 is made up of 17 amino acids. The junction had 10 bases not matched to a gene; V was cut back by 5 bases and J by 1 base. The CDR3 sequence: CASSVDRDGGNTGELFF. In DNA form, the CDR3 reads TGTGCCAGCAGTGTCGACAGGGATGGAGGGAACACCGGGGAGCTGTTTTTT.

The chain has TRBV7-9 and TRBJ2-1; the match to TRBD2 covers 12 bases. Germline V gene lookup returns CDR1 SEHNR and CDR2 FQNEAQ (reference sequence). Unmatched junction bases numbered 5, after V lost 5 bases and J lost 6 bases. CDR3 size: 15 residues. In DNA, the CDR3 is TGTGCCAGCAGCAGGCCGGGACTAGCGGGCAATGAGCAGTTCTTC. It yields the protein CASSRPGLAGNEQFF.